This T cell receptor (beta chain) was profiled in a study of T cell responses to AZD1222 COVID-19 vaccine. A remark on this clone: The antigen remains unidentified.

V lost 5 bases to trimming and J lost 2 bases, with 9 bases between them. CDR3 length: 14 residues. From germline, CDR1 is LNHDA and CDR2 SQIVND (reference sequence). Using immunoSEQ multiplex PCR, the repertoire was profiled, and TCRdb retains in-frame clones only, with some absent. Of some 200,000 clones in the sample, roughly 93% were seen once. Study results and limitations: Donors, mostly white British, included more females; clonal diversity was possibly underestimated.

This receptor was identified in an adult in good health. This chain connects TRBV19 to TRBJ2-2; D is perhaps TRBD1 or TRBD2 (5 bases each). Sequences were derived from peripheral blood, sampled on day 0 of AZD1222 vaccination. CDR3 loop: CASSGTVNTGELFF. The DNA for the CDR3 is TGTGCCAGTAGTGGGACGGTCAACACCGGGGAGCTGTTTTTT.